These 29 T cell receptor beta chains were sequenced from one sample in a study of cytomegalovirus exposure and HLA in healthy donors. Here immunoSEQ multiplex PCR was the method, and the copy in TCRdb shows in-frame clones only, minus some. In the table there are around 250,000 clones, nearly 90% of which are singletons. The sample taken for sequencing was PBMCs. These receptors came from a woman aged 18-29 years in good health and CMV-seronegative.

Regarding this clone: Additional DNA sequences in this sample encode the identical CDR3. This chain joins TRBV28 and TRBJ1-2; TRBD1 aligns across 11 bases. V lost 5 bases and J lost 5; bases outside the gene matches: 4. The CDR3 contains 14 residues. Germline V gives CDR1 MDHEN, CDR2 SYDVKM. CDR3 in DNA: TGTGCCAGCAGTCCCGGGACAGGGGGGTATGGCTACACCTTC. Protein: CASSPGTGGYGYTF.

V and J are TRBV28 and TRBJ1-1, with D unresolved. Germline CDR1 is MDHEN and CDR2 is SYDVKM. This CDR3 is built from 12 residues. Trimming cost V 3 bases and J 8 bases, with 10 bases left between them. CDR3 nucleotide sequence: TGTGCCAGCAGTTTCCGACTAGGGGAAGCTTTCTTT. Translated, it gives CASSFRLGEAFF.

V and J are TRBV5-1 and TRBJ1-3; TRBD1 matches at 7 bases. The CDR3 extends over 14 amino acids. Germline CDR1 is SGHRS and CDR2 is YFSETQ. Germline trimming cut 4 bases from V and 0 bases from J; bases unmatched to any gene: 1. CDR3 DNA sequence: TGCGCCAGCAGCCGGGACAGCTCTGGAAACACCATATATTTT. It specifies CASSRDSSGNTIYF. Full variable domain (rest looked up from reference TRBV5-1 and TRBJ1-3): KAGVTQTPRYLIKTRGQQVTLSCSPISGHRSVSWYQQTPGQGLQFLFEYFSETQRNKGNFPGRFSGRQFSNSRSEMNVSTLELGDSALYLCASSRDSSGNTIYFGEGSWLTVV.

This sequence joins TRBV7-8 and TRBJ2-2, with D perhaps TRBD2 (6 bases). The CDR3 contains 16 residues. Germline V gives CDR1 SGHVS, CDR2 FQNEAQ. Deletions cut 1 base from V and 1 base from J, with 10 bases between. The CDR3 loop is CASSLEAGMNTGELFF. DNA of the CDR3: TGTGCCAGCAGCTTAGAGGCGGGGATGAACACCGGGGAGCTGTTTTTT.

J is TRBJ1-5 and V is TRBV6-5; the D is unclear. CDR1 is MNHEY and CDR2 is SVGAGI in the germline V gene. CDR3 length equals 14 residues. Trimming shortened V by 5 bases and J by 1 base, and 9 bases separated the two germline ends. CDR3 region: CASSPTMSNQPQHF. In DNA, the CDR3 is TGTGCCAGCAGTCCGACAATGAGCAATCAGCCCCAGCATTTT.

This clone was seen only a few times. The V gene is TRBV7-9, the J gene TRBJ1-2, with 8 bases lining up with TRBD1. The CDR3 contains 14 residues. CDR1 SEHNR and CDR2 FQNEAQ come from the germline V gene (reference sequence). Trimming at V came to 5 bases and at J to 5 bases, leaving 7 bases not matched to a gene. CDR3 sequence (DNA): TGTGCCAGCAGCCCCGTGGACAGGGCTTATGGCTACACCTTC. This sequence encodes CASSPVDRAYGYTF.

This chain connects TRBV15 to TRBJ1-1; TRBD1 agrees at 8 bases. The CDR3 is 15 residues long. From germline, CDR1 is LNHNV and CDR2 YYDKDF (reference sequence). The V and J ends lost 5 bases and 1 base, in that order; junction bases with no gene match: 6. DNA for the CDR3: TGTGCCACCAGCGCAACCGGGACAGGGAACACTGAAGCTTTCTTT. It translates to CATSATGTGNTEAFF. Supplemented by reference TRBV15 and TRBJ1-1, the full variable domain reads DAMVIQNPRYQVTQFGKPVTLSCSQTLNHNVMYWYQQKSSQAPKLLFHYYDKDFNNEADTPDNFQSRRPNTSFCFLDIRSPGLGDTAMYLCATSATGTGNTEAFFGQGTRLTVV.

This clone was seen just once. This chain connects TRBV2 to TRBJ2-1; TRBD1 might be the D (5 bases). V was trimmed by 6 bases and J by 7 bases, leaving 13 bases between them. CDR1 SNHLY and CDR2 FYNNEI come from the germline V gene. This CDR3 spans 13 amino acids. CDR3 in amino acids: CASSQRGGNEQFF. As DNA, the CDR3 is TGTGCCAGCAGCCAAAGGGGTGGGAATGAGCAGTTCTTC.

This chain uses TRBV15 with TRBJ1-2; unclear D gene. Germline-derived CDR1 and CDR2 are LNHNV and YYDKDF (reference sequence). The CDR3 contains 15 residues. Trimming took 1 base from V and 2 from J, leaving 11 bases between them. The CDR3 DNA is TGTGCCACCAGCAGAGGAGGCAGCCACAACTATGGCTACACCTTC. Encoded protein: CATSRGGSHNYGYTF.

The chain links TRBV5-1 to TRBJ2-2; 7 bases align to TRBD1. V dropped 0 bases and J dropped 0; count of bases not matched to a gene: 2. The CDR3 extends over 16 amino acids. CDR1 and CDR2 from the germline V gene are SGHRS and YFSETQ. CDR3 sequence (DNA): TGCGCCAGCAGCTTGGGCGGACAGGCGAACACCGGGGAGCTGTTTTTT. Its protein product is CASSLGGQANTGELFF.

The chain has TRBV5-5 and TRBJ2-4; 11 bases match TRBD1. The CDR3 is 20 residues long. The germline gives CDR1 SGHKS, CDR2 YYEKEE (reference sequence). V was pared by 4 bases and J by 2 bases, with 17 bases of the junction left unmatched. CDR3 nucleotides: TGTGCCAGCAGCCTCGGACAGGGGGCAACAAATCAACGAACCAAAAACATTCAGTACTTC. Amino acid sequence: CASSLGQGATNQRTKNIQYF. Full variable domain (missing parts from reference TRBV5-5 and TRBJ2-4): DAGVTQSPTHLIKTRGQQVTLRCSPISGHKSVSWYQQVLGQGPQFIFQYYEKEERGRGNFPDRFSARQFPNYSSELNVNALLLGDSALYLCASSLGQGATNQRTKNIQYFGAGTRLSVL.

V gene TRBV2 combines with J gene TRBJ2-5; D is unclear. The germline gives CDR1 SNHLY, CDR2 FYNNEI. Deletions cut 3 bases from V and 4 bases from J, with 9 bases between. The CDR3 extends over 13 amino acids. The CDR3 protein is CASSDRLPETQYF. The DNA for the CDR3 is TGTGCCAGCAGTGATCGACTTCCAGAGACCCAGTACTTC.

This clone came up once. CDR3 amino acids: CASSLLDSNQPQHF. The DNA for the CDR3 is TGTGCCAGCAGTTTACTAGATAGCAATCAGCCCCAGCATTTT. V is TRBV27 and J is TRBJ1-5; D call uncertain. V dropped 2 bases and J dropped 0 bases, with 5 bases sitting between them. The CDR3 is made up of 14 amino acids. Per the germline V gene, CDR1 is MNHEY and CDR2 is SMNVEV (reference sequence).

The chain joins TRBV6-1 to TRBJ1-5; D unresolved. The V and J ends lost 3 bases and 3 bases respectively, with 6 bases between them. CDR1 and CDR2 from the germline V gene are MNHNS and SASEGT. This CDR3 has 13 residues. CDR3 protein: CASSDRTNQPQHF. CDR3 nucleotides: TGTGCCAGCAGTGACAGAACCAATCAGCCCCAGCATTTT.

The V gene is TRBV19, the J gene TRBJ1-1; TRBD1 matches 7 bases. Germline loops: CDR1 LNHDA, CDR2 SQIVND (reference sequence). This CDR3 has 18 amino acids. V lost 4 bases to trimming and J lost 0 bases; unmatched junction nucleotides: 14. DNA of the CDR3: TGTGCCAGTAGTACGAACCGGGACAGAAGACGAATGAACACTGAAGCTTTCTTT. It translates to CASSTNRDRRRMNTEAFF.

This chain links TRBV4-1 with TRBJ2-2, with D possibly being TRBD1 (5 bases). The V gene's germline CDR1 is MGHRA and CDR2 YSYEKL. The CDR3 is 16 residues long. V lost 1 base and J 0 bases, leaving 9 bases between the germline ends. In nucleotides, the CDR3 is TGCGCCAGCAGCCAAGTCAAGGGGACGAACACCGGGGAGCTGTTTTTT. It yields the protein CASSQVKGTNTGELFF.

CDR3 sequence reads: CASRRDRARGYYGYTF. The CDR3 DNA reads as TGTGCCAGCAGACGCGACAGGGCCAGAGGTTACTATGGCTACACCTTC. V and J are TRBV27 and TRBJ1-2, with TRBD1 identical over 7 bases. This CDR3 region has 16 residues. Germline-derived CDR1 and CDR2 are MNHEY and SMNVEV (reference sequence). Germline trimming cut 6 bases from V and 3 bases from J; bases unmatched to any gene: 13.

This clone showed up just a few times. V gene TRBV6-5 combines with J gene TRBJ2-7; 10 bases map to TRBD1. Trimming at V came to 9 bases and at J to 5 bases, leaving 7 bases not matched to a gene. Germline values: CDR1 MNHEY, CDR2 SVGAGI. The CDR3 sequence is 13 residues long. The CDR3 DNA sequence: TGTGCCAGGCTGGGACAGGGGTTTCACGAGCAGTACGTC. Residues: CARLGQGFHEQYV.

This chain connects TRBV5-1 to TRBJ2-3; unclear D gene. This CDR3 comprises 18 residues. Germline values: CDR1 SGHRS, CDR2 YFSETQ. V lost 4 bases and J 3 bases, leaving 24 bases between the germline ends. CDR3 bases: TGCGCCAGCAGCCACGCGACAATAGGTCCAGGTCGGACAGATACGCAGTATTTT. Its translation: CASSHATIGPGRTDTQYF.

This chain joins TRBV4-1 and TRBJ1-5; D not resolved. The length of the CDR3 is 15 residues. Trimming cost V 1 base and J 1 base, with 8 bases left between them. The germline V gene has CDR1 MGHRA and CDR2 YSYEKL. As DNA, the CDR3 is TGCGCCAGCAGCCAAGTGACACCGAGCAATCAGCCCCAGCATTTT. Translation: CASSQVTPSNQPQHF.

The chain employs TRBV27 and TRBJ2-3, with a possible D match to TRBD2 (7 bases). This CDR3 has 14 amino acids. The V gene's germline CDR1 is MNHEY and CDR2 SMNVEV (reference sequence). V was clipped by 2 bases and J by 3 bases, with 9 bases between them. CDR3 protein: CASSLAGATDTQYF. The CDR3 DNA reads as TGTGCCAGCAGTTTAGCGGGGGCGACAGATACGCAGTATTTT.

V is TRBV7-2 and J is TRBJ2-7; 8 positions match TRBD2. The CDR3 length is 16 residues. The trim removed 0 bases at V and 4 bases at J, leaving 8 bases unmatched. CDR1 and CDR2 (germline): SGHTA, FQGNSA. CDR3 region: CASSLAVAGRIYEQYF. The CDR3 bases are TGTGCCAGCAGCTTAGCGGTAGCGGGGAGAATTTACGAGCAGTACTTC.

V and J are TRBV11-2 and TRBJ2-1; 10 bases align to TRBD2. From germline, CDR1 is SGHAT and CDR2 FQNNGV. J lost 8 bases, V lost 4 bases, and 2 bases had no gene match. The CDR3 totals 13 residues. DNA for the CDR3: TGTGCCAGCAGCTCCCTAGCGGGGGATGAGCAGTTCTTC. It translates to CASSSLAGDEQFF.

This clone was counted once. This chain uses TRBV7-8 with TRBJ1-1, with D possibly being TRBD1 (6 bases). V shed 2 bases and J shed 2 bases, with 12 bases lying between them. The CDR3 consists of 15 residues. Germline assignment: CDR1 SGHVS and CDR2 FQNEAQ. CDR3 residues: CASSLSGQRNTEAFF. The DNA for the CDR3 is TGTGCCAGCAGCTTATCCGGACAGCGTAACACTGAAGCTTTCTTT.

The J gene is TRBJ2-7, the V gene TRBV29-1; TRBD1 might be the D (6 bases). The CDR3 is made up of 16 amino acids. Germline CDR1 SQVTM, CDR2 ANQGSEA. Trimming removed 4 bases at V and 2 bases at J, with 21 bases between. The CDR3 sequence is CSVGPSRRDKTYEQYV. The CDR3 DNA reads as TGCAGCGTTGGACCCAGTAGAAGGGACAAAACCTACGAGCAGTACGTC.

The J gene is TRBJ2-5, the V gene TRBV6-6; a possible D gene is TRBD1 (5 bases). The germline gives CDR1 MNHNY, CDR2 SVGAGI (reference sequence). The CDR3 has 14 amino acids. Trimming removed 5 bases from V and 7 bases from J, with 17 bases in between. CDR3 protein: CASSPDVGVGTQYF. In DNA, the CDR3 is TGTGCCAGCAGTCCGGACGTAGGGGTGGGGACCCAGTACTTC.

The chain couples TRBV28 to TRBJ2-1, with D tentatively TRBD2 (5 bases). The CDR3 length is 15 residues. Trimming took off 1 base at V and 0 bases at J, with 7 bases between the two ends. Germline CDR1 MDHEN, CDR2 SYDVKM. For the CDR3, the DNA is TGTGCCAGCAGTTTATTTGGGAGCTCCTACAATGAGCAGTTCTTC. It encodes CASSLFGSSYNEQFF.

J is TRBJ2-5 and V is TRBV5-1; weak D call: TRBD1 (7 bases). Germline CDR1 and CDR2: SGHRS and YFSETQ. The V gene lost 0 bases and the J gene lost 5 bases, with 17 bases spanning the gap. This CDR3 has 16 residues. The CDR3 reads CASSLGRGAPRETQYF. The CDR3 DNA reads TGCGCCAGCAGCTTGGGCAGGGGGGCGCCACGGGAGACCCAGTACTTC. Full variable domain (missing parts from reference TRBV5-1 and TRBJ2-5): KAGVTQTPRYLIKTRGQQVTLSCSPISGHRSVSWYQQTPGQGLQFLFEYFSETQRNKGNFPGRFSGRQFSNSRSEMNVSTLELGDSALYLCASSLGRGAPRETQYFGPGTRLLVL.

CDR3 sequence reads: CASSWTTLVNTEAFF. CDR3 DNA: TGTGCCAGCAGTTGGACAACACTGGTGAACACTGAAGCTTTCTTT. This chain connects TRBV28 to TRBJ1-1, with D possibly being TRBD1 (5 bases). This CDR3 region has 15 residues. Trimming pared 4 bases from V and 0 bases from J, leaving 12 bases between. From germline, CDR1 is MDHEN and CDR2 SYDVKM.